A single sample gave rise to the 10 T cell receptor beta chains below, sequenced in a study of blood T cells in healthy people across ages. A sample-barcoded 5' primer and a J-beta primer mix were used in a second PCR of roughly 7 to 11 cycles. TCRdb independently ran MiXCR on the 5' RACE reads; one entry per CDR3 protein. Of approximately 2,000,000 distinct CDR3 sequences listed, approximately 40% are singletons. The sample was blood. Receptor source: a human donor in good health.

The sample holds a few counts of this clonotype. The V call is TRBV7-7, the J call TRBJ1-1, with 7 bases aligning to TRBD1. Germline values: CDR1 SSHAT, CDR2 FNYEAQ (reference sequence). This CDR3 comprises 14 residues. Trimming removed 8 bases from V and 3 bases from J; junction bases left unmatched: 9. The CDR3 sequence: CASLRFTGDTEAFF. DNA for the CDR3: TGTGCCAGCCTACGCTTCACAGGGGACACTGAAGCTTTCTTT.

Concerning this clonotype: A much larger clonotype is one base distant, so this may be a read error. The chain has TRBV7-2 and TRBJ2-1; D remains unclear. The germline CDR1 and CDR2 sequences are SGHTA and FQGNSA. With 1 base removed from V and 2 bases from J, the gap between germline ends came to 9 bases. There are 15 residues in the CDR3. The CDR3 loop is CASSLDARTYNEQFF. In DNA, the CDR3 is TGTGCCAGCAGCTTAGATGCCCGAACCTACAATGAGCAGTTCTTC.

This sequence joins TRBV20-1 and TRBJ1-2; TRBD1 aligns across 12 bases. The V segment lost 6 bases and the J segment 2 bases; nucleotides outside the gene matches: 10. The CDR3 has 16 residues. Germline loops: CDR1 DFQATT, CDR2 SNEGSKA (reference sequence). Written as DNA, the CDR3 is TGCAGTGCAACTACCCGGGACAGGGGGCAAAACTATGGCTACACCTTC. Its translation: CSATTRDRGQNYGYTF.

J is TRBJ1-2 and V is TRBV7-9; D unresolved. The CDR3 has 14 amino acids. Germline values: CDR1 SEHNR, CDR2 FQNEAQ (reference sequence). V was pared by 5 bases and J by 6 bases, with 16 bases between. The CDR3 protein is CASSPPADSHGYTF. The CDR3 DNA is TGTGCCAGCAGCCCCCCGGCGGATTCCCATGGCTACACCTTC. The whole variable domain, filled in from reference TRBV7-9 and TRBJ1-2, reads DTGVSQNPRHKITKRGQNVTFRCDPISEHNRLYWYRQTLGQGPEFLTYFQNEAQLEKSRLLSDRFSAERPKGSFSTLEIQRTEQGDSAMYLCASSPPADSHGYTFGSGTRLTVV.

This clonotype has a handful of counts. The chain links TRBV7-2 to TRBJ2-5; D is ambiguous. CDR1 and CDR2 from the germline V gene are SGHTA and FQGNSA. The CDR3 has 14 residues. V lost 5 bases, J lost 5 bases, and 15 bases lay in between. The CDR3 nucleotides are TGTGCCAGCAGCGGCCGTCGGACGTGGGAGACCCAGTACTTC. Translated, it gives CASSGRRTWETQYF.

The V call is TRBV12-3 or TRBV12-4, the J call TRBJ2-7; D not resolved. The CDR3 totals 12 residues. V lost 7 bases and J 7 bases, leaving 14 bases between the germline ends. DNA for the CDR3: TGTGCCAGCACCCAACAGCCCCGGGAGCAGTACTTC. It codes for CASTQQPREQYF.

This clonotype came up many times. V and J are TRBV29-1 and TRBJ2-7; D not certain. This CDR3 has 14 amino acids. The V end was cut by 3 bases, the J end by 0 bases, with 12 bases between. Germline V lookup: CDR1 SQVTM, CDR2 ANQGSEA. The CDR3 DNA reads TGCAGCGTTGAGTTTTTGGGGAACTCCTACGAGCAGTACTTC. Its protein product is CSVEFLGNSYEQYF.

The DNA for the CDR3 is TGTGCCAGCAGCGAACCCCGACGGCCCTACGAGCAGTACTTC. Residues: CASSEPRRPYEQYF. The V call is TRBV9, the J call TRBJ2-4; D not resolved. Judging by the DNA end, TRBJ2-7 fits better; the J call may be wrong. Germline CDR1 SGDLS, CDR2 YYNGEE. The CDR3 spans 14 residues.

This clonotype was observed at least ten times. The V gene is TRBV7-8, the J gene TRBJ2-1; the match to TRBD1 covers 7 bases. Germline loops: CDR1 SGHVS, CDR2 FQNEAQ. The CDR3 loop spans 16 amino acids. The J segment lost 0 bases and the V segment lost 1 base, leaving 3 bases of the junction unmatched. This CDR3 is CASSLGGQFSYNEQFF. In DNA form, the CDR3 reads TGTGCCAGCAGCTTAGGGGGACAGTTCTCCTACAATGAGCAGTTCTTC.

The chain has TRBV5-1 and TRBJ1-1; D remains unclear. The germline V and J ends were trimmed by 1 base and 1 base, with 8 bases remaining between them. This CDR3 spans 14 amino acids. Germline CDR1 is SGHRS and CDR2 is YFSETQ. The DNA for the CDR3 is TGCGCCAGCAGCTTGATGCGGACGAACACTGAAGCTTTCTTT. This gives the protein CASSLMRTNTEAFF.